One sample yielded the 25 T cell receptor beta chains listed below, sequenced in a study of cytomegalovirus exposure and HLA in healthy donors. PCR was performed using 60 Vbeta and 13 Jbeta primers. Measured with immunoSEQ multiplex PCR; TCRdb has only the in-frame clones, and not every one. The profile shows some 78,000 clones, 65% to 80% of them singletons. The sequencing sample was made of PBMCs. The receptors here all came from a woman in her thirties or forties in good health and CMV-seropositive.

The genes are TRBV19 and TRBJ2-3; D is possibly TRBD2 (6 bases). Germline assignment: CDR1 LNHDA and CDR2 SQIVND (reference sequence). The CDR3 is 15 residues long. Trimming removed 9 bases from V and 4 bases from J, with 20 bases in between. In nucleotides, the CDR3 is TGTGCCAGCGGGGGATGGGGGGAGGCAGCAGATACGCAGTATTTT. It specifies CASGGWGEAADTQYF.

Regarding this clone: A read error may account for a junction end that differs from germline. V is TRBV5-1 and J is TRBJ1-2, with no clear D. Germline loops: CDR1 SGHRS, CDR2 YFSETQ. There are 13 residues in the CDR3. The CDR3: CASSLEGLGGYPF. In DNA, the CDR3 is TGCGCCAGCAGCTTAGAGGGTCTCGGTGGCTACCCCTTC.

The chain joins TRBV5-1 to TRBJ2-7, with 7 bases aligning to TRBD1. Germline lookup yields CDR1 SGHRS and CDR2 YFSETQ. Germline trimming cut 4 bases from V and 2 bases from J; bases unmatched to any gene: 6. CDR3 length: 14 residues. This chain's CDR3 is CASSPQGRAYEQYF. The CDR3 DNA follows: TGCGCCAGCAGCCCACAGGGGCGAGCCTACGAGCAGTACTTC.

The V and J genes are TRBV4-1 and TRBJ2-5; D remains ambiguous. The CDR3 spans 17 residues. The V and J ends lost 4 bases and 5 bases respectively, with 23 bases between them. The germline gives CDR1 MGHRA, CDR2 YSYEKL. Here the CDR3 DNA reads TGCGCCAGCAGCCGAACGACAAGTGGCCTGAACTGGGAGACCCAGTACTTC. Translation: CASSRTTSGLNWETQYF.

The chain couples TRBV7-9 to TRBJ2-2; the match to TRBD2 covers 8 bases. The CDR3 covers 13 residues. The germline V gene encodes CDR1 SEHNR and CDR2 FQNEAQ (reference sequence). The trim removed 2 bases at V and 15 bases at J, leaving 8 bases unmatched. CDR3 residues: CASSLRSPSGLFF. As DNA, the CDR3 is TGTGCCAGCAGCTTACGGTCCCCTAGCGGGTTGTTTTTT.

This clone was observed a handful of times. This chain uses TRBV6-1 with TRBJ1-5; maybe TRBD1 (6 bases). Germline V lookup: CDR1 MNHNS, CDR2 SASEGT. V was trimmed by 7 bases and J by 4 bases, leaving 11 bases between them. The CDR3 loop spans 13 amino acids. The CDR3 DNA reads TGTGCCAGCATCAACGGACAGAATCAGCCCCAGCATTTT. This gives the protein CASINGQNQPQHF.

This chain's CDR3 is CAIRPDRNNEKLFF. The CDR3 DNA reads TGTGCCATCAGACCGGACAGGAATAATGAAAAACTGTTTTTT. V is TRBV10-3 and J is TRBJ1-4; 7 bases line up with TRBD1. The CDR3 totals 14 residues. Germline CDR1 is ENHRY and CDR2 is SYGVKD. V trimming: 6 bases; J trimming: 4 bases; junction bases outside the gene matches: 5.

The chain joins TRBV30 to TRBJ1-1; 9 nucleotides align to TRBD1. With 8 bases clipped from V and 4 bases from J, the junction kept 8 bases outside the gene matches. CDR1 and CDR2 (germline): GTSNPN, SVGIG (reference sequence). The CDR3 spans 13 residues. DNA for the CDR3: TGTGCCGGACAGGGGATGTTAGGCACTGAAGCTTTCTTT. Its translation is CAGQGMLGTEAFF.

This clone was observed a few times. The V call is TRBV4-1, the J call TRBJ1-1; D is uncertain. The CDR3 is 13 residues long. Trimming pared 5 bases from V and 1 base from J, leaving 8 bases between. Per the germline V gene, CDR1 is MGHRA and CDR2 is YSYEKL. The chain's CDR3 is CASSFDTNTEAFF. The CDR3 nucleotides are TGCGCCAGCAGCTTCGACACGAACACTGAAGCTTTCTTT.

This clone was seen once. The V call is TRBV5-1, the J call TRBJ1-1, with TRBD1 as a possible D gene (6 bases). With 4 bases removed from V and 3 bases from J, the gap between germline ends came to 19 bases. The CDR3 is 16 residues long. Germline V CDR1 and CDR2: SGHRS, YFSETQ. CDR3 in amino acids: CASSTLGQMKDTEAFF. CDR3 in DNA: TGCGCCAGCAGCACCTTAGGACAGATGAAAGACACTGAAGCTTTCTTT.

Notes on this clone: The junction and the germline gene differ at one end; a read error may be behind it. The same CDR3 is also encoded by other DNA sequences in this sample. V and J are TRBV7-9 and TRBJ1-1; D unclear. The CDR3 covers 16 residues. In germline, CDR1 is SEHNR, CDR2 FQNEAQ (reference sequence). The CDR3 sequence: CASSLGGGGSRTEAFF. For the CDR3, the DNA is TGTGCCAGCAGCTTAGGGGGAGGAGGTTCAAGGACTGAAGCCTTCTTT.

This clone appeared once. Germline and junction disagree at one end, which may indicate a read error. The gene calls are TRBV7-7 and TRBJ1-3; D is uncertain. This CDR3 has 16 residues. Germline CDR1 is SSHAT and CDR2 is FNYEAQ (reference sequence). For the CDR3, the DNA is TGTGCTAGCAGCCCCTCGACGGGAGCGTTTGGAAACACCATATATTTT. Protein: CASSPSTGAFGNTIYF. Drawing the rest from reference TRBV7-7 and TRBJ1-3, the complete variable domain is GAGVSQSPRYKVTKRGQDVTLRCDPISSHATLYWYQQALGQGPEFLTYFNYEAQPDKSGLPSDRFSAERPEGSISTLTIQRTEQRDSAMYRCASSPSTGAFGNTIYFGEGSWLTVV.

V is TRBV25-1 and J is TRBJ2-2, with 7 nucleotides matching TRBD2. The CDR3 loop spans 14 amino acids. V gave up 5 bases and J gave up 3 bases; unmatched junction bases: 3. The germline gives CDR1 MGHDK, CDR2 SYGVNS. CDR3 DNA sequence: TGTGCCAGCAGTCTTGGGGGGGACACCGGGGAGCTGTTTTTT. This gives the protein CASSLGGDTGELFF.

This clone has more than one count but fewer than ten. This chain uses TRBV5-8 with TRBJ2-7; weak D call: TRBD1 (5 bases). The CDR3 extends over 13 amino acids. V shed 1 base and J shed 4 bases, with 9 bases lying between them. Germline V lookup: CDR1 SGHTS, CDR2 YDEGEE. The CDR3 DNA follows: TGTGCCAGCAGCTTGCCAGGGAAGTACGAGCAGTACTTC. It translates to CASSLPGKYEQYF.

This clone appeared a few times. CDR3 in DNA: TGCAGCGTTGATGCAGGGAACACTGAAGCTTTCTTT. It codes for CSVDAGNTEAFF. The rearrangement links TRBV29-1 to TRBJ1-1; D unclear. This CDR3 is built from 12 residues. V was trimmed by 3 bases and J by 1 base, leaving 6 bases between them. Germline lookup yields CDR1 SQVTM and CDR2 ANQGSEA.

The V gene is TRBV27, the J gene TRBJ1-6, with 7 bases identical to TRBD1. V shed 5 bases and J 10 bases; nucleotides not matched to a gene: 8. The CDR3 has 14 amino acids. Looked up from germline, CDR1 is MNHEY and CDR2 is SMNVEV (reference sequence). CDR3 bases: TGTGCCAGCAGTACCGGGACAGTCGGATCACCCCTCCACTTT. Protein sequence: CASSTGTVGSPLHF.

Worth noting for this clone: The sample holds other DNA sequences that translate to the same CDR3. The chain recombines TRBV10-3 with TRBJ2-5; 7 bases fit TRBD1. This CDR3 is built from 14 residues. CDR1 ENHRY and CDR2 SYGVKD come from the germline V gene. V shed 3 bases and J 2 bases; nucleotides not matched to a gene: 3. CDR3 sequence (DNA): TGTGCCATCAGTGATAGGACAGGACAAGAGACCCAGTACTTC. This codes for CAISDRTGQETQYF.

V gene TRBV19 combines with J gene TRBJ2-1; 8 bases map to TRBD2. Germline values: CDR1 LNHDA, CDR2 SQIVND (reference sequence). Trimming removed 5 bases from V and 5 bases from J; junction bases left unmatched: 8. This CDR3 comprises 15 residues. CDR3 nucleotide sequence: TGTGCCAGTAGTCCCCGGACTAGCCCTAACAATGAGCAGTTCTTC. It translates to CASSPRTSPNNEQFF.

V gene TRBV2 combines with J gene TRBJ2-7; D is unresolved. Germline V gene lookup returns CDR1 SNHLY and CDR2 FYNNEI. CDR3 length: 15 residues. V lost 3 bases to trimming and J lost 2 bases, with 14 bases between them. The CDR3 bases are TGTGCCAGCAGTGACGGTCATACTAAAGCCTACGAGCAGTACTTC. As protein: CASSDGHTKAYEQYF. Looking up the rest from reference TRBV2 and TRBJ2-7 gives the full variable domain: EPEVTQTPSHQVTQMGQEVILRCVPISNHLYFYWYRQILGQKVEFLVSFYNNEISEKSEIFDDQFSVERPDGSNFTLKIRSTKLEDSAMYFCASSDGHTKAYEQYFGPGTRLTVT.

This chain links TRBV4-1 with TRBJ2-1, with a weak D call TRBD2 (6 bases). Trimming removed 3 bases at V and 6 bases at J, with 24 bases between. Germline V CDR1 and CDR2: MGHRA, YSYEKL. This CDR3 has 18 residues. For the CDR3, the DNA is TGCGCCAGCAGCCAGGGAGGAATTCTAGGAGGACAAGGCAATGAGCAGTTCTTC. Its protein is CASSQGGILGGQGNEQFF.

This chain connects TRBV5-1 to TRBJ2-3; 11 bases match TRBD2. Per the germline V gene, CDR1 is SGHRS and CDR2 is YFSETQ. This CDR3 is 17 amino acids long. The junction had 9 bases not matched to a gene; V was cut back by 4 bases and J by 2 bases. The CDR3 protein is CASSSPGTSGFTDTQYF. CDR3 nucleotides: TGCGCCAGCAGCAGTCCCGGGACTAGCGGATTCACAGATACGCAGTATTTT.

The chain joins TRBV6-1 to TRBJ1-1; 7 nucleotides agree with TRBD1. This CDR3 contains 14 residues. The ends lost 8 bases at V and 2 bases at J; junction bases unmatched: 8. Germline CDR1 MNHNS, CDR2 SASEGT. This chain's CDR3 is CASEAQGGNTEAFF. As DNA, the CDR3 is TGTGCCAGCGAAGCGCAGGGGGGCAACACTGAAGCTTTCTTT.

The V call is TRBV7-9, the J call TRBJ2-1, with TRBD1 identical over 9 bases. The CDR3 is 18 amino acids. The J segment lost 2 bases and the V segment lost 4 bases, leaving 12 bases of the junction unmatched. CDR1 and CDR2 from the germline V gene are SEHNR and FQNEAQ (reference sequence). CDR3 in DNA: TGTGCCAGCAGCTCCTACCTCAGTACAGGGGGCGCCTACAATGAGCAGTTCTTC. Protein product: CASSSYLSTGGAYNEQFF. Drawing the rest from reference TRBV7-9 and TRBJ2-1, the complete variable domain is DTGVSQNPRHKITKRGQNVTFRCDPISEHNRLYWYRQTLGQGPEFLTYFQNEAQLEKSRLLSDRFSAERPKGSFSTLEIQRTEQGDSAMYLCASSSYLSTGGAYNEQFFGPGTRLTVL.

The CDR3 DNA is TGTGCCTGGAGTGCCGGGACAGGGAATATTGGGGGTGAAAAACTGTTTTTT. This sequence encodes CAWSAGTGNIGGEKLFF. The chain joins TRBV30 to TRBJ1-4; 9 bases agree with TRBD1. The CDR3 is 17 residues long. After removal of 1 base from V and 7 bases from J, the junction contained 13 bases not matched to a gene. The germline V gene has CDR1 GTSNPN and CDR2 SVGIG (reference sequence).

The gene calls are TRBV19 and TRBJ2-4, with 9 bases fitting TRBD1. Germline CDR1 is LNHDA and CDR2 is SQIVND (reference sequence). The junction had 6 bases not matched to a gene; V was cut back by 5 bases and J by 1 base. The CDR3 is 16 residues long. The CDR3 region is CASSFDRGSAKNIQYF. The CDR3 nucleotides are TGTGCCAGTAGTTTTGACAGGGGGTCGGCCAAAAACATTCAGTACTTC.